This is a list of T cell receptor beta chains from one sample in a study of sequential checkpoint blockade in melanoma. TCRdb keeps only in-frame clones here, not all; method: immunoSEQ multiplex PCR. The sample contains 40,000 or so clones, roughly 89% of which appear only once. The sequencing used CD8+ T cells sorted from blood (inferred from file names), collected from a patient given nivolumab and ipilimumab in sequence. These receptors originate from a human donor with melanoma. CDR3s include the opening cysteine and the closing phenylalanine or tryptophan. The order of the fields is D gene, V gene, CDR3 length, J gene, clone size, CDR3 DNA, CDR3 protein. A D gene is named only where the DNA matches it firmly. Clone size appears in some rows only: once, few, many, or a class for an expanded clone.

D gene: TRBD1; V gene: TRBV15; CDR3 length: 17; J gene: TRBJ1-1; clone size: -; CDR3 DNA: TGTGCCACCAGCAAAAGGATTGAACAGGGGGGGAACACTGAAGCTTTCTTT; CDR3 protein: CATSKRIEQGGNTEAFF
D gene: -; V gene: TRBV7-7; CDR3 length: 16; J gene: TRBJ2-1; clone size: -; CDR3 DNA: TGTGCTAGCAGCTTAGCGCGCGCTACCGGGTACAATGAGCAGTTCTTC; CDR3 protein: CASSLARATGYNEQFF
D gene: -; V gene: TRBV27; CDR3 length: 16; J gene: TRBJ1-4; clone size: -; CDR3 DNA: TGTGCCAGCAGTTTTCTCGGACAGCTTGGTAATGAAAAACTGTTTTTT; CDR3 protein: CASSFLGQLGNEKLFF
D gene: -; V gene: TRBV7-3; CDR3 length: 14; J gene: TRBJ1-3; clone size: few; CDR3 DNA: TGTGCCAGCAGCCCTACAGGGTCAGGAAACACCATATATTTT; CDR3 protein: CASSPTGSGNTIYF
D gene: TRBD2; V gene: TRBV19; CDR3 length: 15; J gene: TRBJ2-3; clone size: -; CDR3 DNA: TGTGCCAGTAGTATGGTAGCGGGGGGACCTGGTACGCAGTATTTT; CDR3 protein: CASSMVAGGPGTQYF
D gene: -; V gene: TRBV5-4; CDR3 length: 14; J gene: TRBJ2-7; clone size: -; CDR3 DNA: TGTGCCAGCAGCTCCTGGGGACTCTCCTACGAGCAGTACTTC; CDR3 protein: CASSSWGLSYEQYF
D gene: TRBD2; V gene: TRBV10-1; CDR3 length: 14; J gene: TRBJ2-1; clone size: -; CDR3 DNA: TGCGCCAGCAGTGAAAAAGCGGGAGGGATAGGGCAGTTCTTC; CDR3 protein: CASSEKAGGIGQFF
D gene: TRBD1; V gene: TRBV27; CDR3 length: 12; J gene: TRBJ2-1; clone size: -; CDR3 DNA: TGTGCCAGCAGTCCCTCGGGACAGCAGCAGTTCTTC; CDR3 protein: CASSPSGQQQFF
D gene: TRBD2; V gene: TRBV9; CDR3 length: 15; J gene: TRBJ2-5; clone size: -; CDR3 DNA: TGTGCCAGCAGCGTATTTGGGGGAGGGAGGGAGACCCAGTACTTC; CDR3 protein: CASSVFGGGRETQYF
D gene: -; V gene: TRBV29-1; CDR3 length: 14; J gene: TRBJ1-2; clone size: -; CDR3 DNA: TGCAGCGTTGATTTAGAGGACAACGACTATGGCTACACCTTC; CDR3 protein: CSVDLEDNDYGYTF
D gene: TRBD1; V gene: TRBV4-1; CDR3 length: 14; J gene: TRBJ1-1; clone size: -; CDR3 DNA: TGCGCCAGCAGCCAGCAACAGGGGGCATCTGAAGCTTTCTTT; CDR3 protein: CASSQQQGASEAFF